These T cell receptor beta chains were read from a single sample in a study of T cells in Graves' hyperthyroidism and ophthalmopathy. TCRdb reprocessed the multiplex PCR reads with MiXCR, giving one entry per CDR3 protein. The sample yields 500,000 to 750,000 distinct CDR3 sequences, 46% seen once. Sequenced material: peripheral blood or thyroid tissue (not recorded which). These receptors were obtained from a woman between 18 and 29 years old with Graves' hyperthyroidism. Each CDR3 is given without its conserved first and last residue. Fields, in order: D gene, V gene, CDR3 protein. A D gene is named only where the DNA matches it firmly.

>TRBD2|TRBV29-1
SLGGGLAGTYEQY
>TRBD1|TRBV7-8
ASSKWTGDDETQY
>.|TRBV20-1
SARETGLNTEAF
>.|TRBV7-9
ASSPTTGETQY
>TRBD2|TRBV5-1
ASSPTGTSGMETQY
>.|TRBV4-2
ASSKGQSGEGSYNEQF
>.|TRBV20-1
SASSGAGETQY
>TRBD2|TRBV15
ATSRFGGDDVLT
>.|TRBV7-9
ASSFLGSNSSTMLF
>TRBD2|TRBV19
ASSGPGLAGPTGELF
>TRBD1|TRBV10-3
AISGQGQGTYGYT
>.|TRBV29-1
SLLLGGAPNHEQY
>TRBD1|TRBV12-3/TRBV12-4
ASRGTGQETQY
>TRBD2|TRBV9
ASSQRGAV
>.|TRBV10-3
AINGASGRGNEH
>TRBD1|TRBV29-1
SVVWVTGTAGANVLT
>.|TRBV29-1
SLERVGGSRGYT
>.|TRBV10-3
AISESLQVNTEAF
>TRBD2|TRBV3-1
ASSKRTSGSAGANVLT
>TRBD2|TRBV7-8
ASSLELAGIDEQF
>TRBD1|TRBV7-3
ASSFKGGGAEAF
>.|TRBV2
ASISYEQY
>.|TRBV2
ASSGRTDSNQPQH
>.|TRBV7-8
ASSLARAGVTNYGYT
>TRBD2|TRBV9
ASSVAGRLAGVDTGELF
>.|TRBV20-1
SARPPLAIETQY
>.|TRBV12-3/TRBV12-4
ASNMTRWVFDEQY
>.|TRBV5-4
ASSLDRRREDLNQPQH
>.|TRBV30
AWSYRDQPQH
>.|TRBV20-1
SARGSPGEQY
>TRBD1|TRBV20-1
SAPTPDRGLAEAF
>TRBD2|TRBV5-1
ASSLALGLATDTQY
>TRBD1|TRBV7-6
ASSSGTGSNQPQH
>TRBD2|TRBV6-6
ASRGREESQETQY
>.|TRBV19
ASSIDYGRYEQY
>.|TRBV7-2
ASSLGVGGVDTEAF
>.|TRBV24-1
ATSDWRDYGYT
>.|TRBV5-4
ASSLALGVYGYT
>.|TRBV9
ASSPAAGSSSYEQY